The 7 T cell receptor beta chains listed next were all sequenced from one sample in a study of T cell responses to AZD1222 COVID-19 vaccine. Some clones are missing from TCRdb's copy, which holds only in-frame ones; the method was immunoSEQ multiplex PCR. The profile covers about 88,000 clones, with around 90% appearing a single time and approximately 2.5% taken by the ten largest. The sample here was peripheral blood, taken on day 0 of AZD1222 vaccination. These receptors were collected from an adult in good health.

The V call is TRBV10-3, the J call TRBJ2-2; D unclear. V lost 3 bases and J 0 bases, leaving 5 bases between the germline ends. CDR1 and CDR2 from the germline V gene are ENHRY and SYGVKD. This CDR3 is built from 14 residues. The chain's CDR3 is CAISDRTNTGELFF. The CDR3 DNA is TGTGCCATCAGTGATAGGACGAACACCGGGGAGCTGTTTTTT.

The V call is TRBV19, the J call TRBJ2-1; 9 positions match TRBD1. After removal of 3 bases from V and 4 bases from J, the junction contained 4 bases not matched to a gene. The CDR3 extends over 15 amino acids. Germline CDR1 reads LNHDA; CDR2 reads SQIVND (reference sequence). CDR3 in amino acids: CASSMSGQGYNEQFF. The CDR3 DNA reads TGTGCCAGTAGTATGTCGGGACAGGGATACAATGAGCAGTTCTTC.

V usage is TRBV27 and J usage is TRBJ1-6; a possible D gene is TRBD1 (6 bases). Deletions cut 6 bases from V and 6 bases from J, with 15 bases between. The CDR3 has 15 amino acids. CDR1 MNHEY and CDR2 SMNVEV come from the germline V gene (reference sequence). The CDR3 nucleotides read TGTGCCAGCAGCATACAGGGAGCGGTTAATTCACCCCTCCACTTT. This gives the protein CASSIQGAVNSPLHF.

The gene calls are TRBV4-3 and TRBJ1-5; D might be TRBD1 (6 bases). Germline CDR1 reads LGHNA; CDR2 reads YSLEER. The germline V and J ends were trimmed by 0 bases and 5 bases, with 11 bases remaining between them. The CDR3 extends over 15 amino acids. DNA of the CDR3: TGCGCCAGCAGCCAAGAAGACAGGCCCGATCAGCCCCAGCATTTT. Residues: CASSQEDRPDQPQHF.

The V call is TRBV19, the J call TRBJ2-1; 10 nucleotides match TRBD2. Germline trimming cut 6 bases from V and 0 bases from J; bases unmatched to any gene: 5. The CDR3 is 16 amino acids. The germline gives CDR1 LNHDA, CDR2 SQIVND (reference sequence). Here the CDR3 reads CASRERGGFSYNEQFF. In DNA, the CDR3 is TGTGCCAGTAGGGAGCGGGGGGGCTTCTCCTACAATGAGCAGTTCTTC.

The chain joins TRBV30 to TRBJ1-3; weak D call: TRBD1 (5 bases). CDR1 GTSNPN and CDR2 SVGIG come from the germline V gene (reference sequence). V lost 1 base to trimming and J lost 2 bases, with 12 bases between them. This CDR3 contains 15 residues. The CDR3 is CAWSGGGVTGNTIYF. Written as DNA, the CDR3 is TGTGCCTGGAGTGGTGGAGGGGTGACTGGAAACACCATATATTTT.

The chain joins TRBV4-2 to TRBJ1-1; 7 bases agree with TRBD1. The trim removed 0 bases at V and 5 bases at J, leaving 15 bases unmatched. This CDR3 region has 18 residues. Germline CDR1 LGHNA, CDR2 YNFKEQ. The chain's CDR3 is CASSQEQGGGQGETEAFF. CDR3 DNA: TGTGCCAGCAGCCAAGAGCAGGGCGGTGGGCAGGGGGAGACTGAAGCTTTCTTT.